The 8 T cell receptor beta chains below were found in one sample sequenced in a study of shared clonotypes between healthy human individuals. Here immunoSEQ multiplex PCR was the method, and the copy in TCRdb shows in-frame clones only, minus some. The sample carries some 1,600,000 clones, around 98% recorded once. Sequences were obtained from naive CD4+ T cells sorted from blood. Subset of the sample: CD45RA+ positively selected. The receptors were sampled from a young man in good health.

The rearrangement links TRBV7-6 to TRBJ2-2; 10 bases are shared with TRBD1. Trimming at V came to 0 bases and at J to 5 bases, leaving 9 bases not matched to a gene. The CDR3 has 18 residues. Germline V gene sequence: CDR1 SGHVS, CDR2 FNYEAQ. The CDR3 reads CASSLATGGLGLTGELFF. The CDR3 DNA follows: TGTGCCAGCAGCTTAGCGACAGGGGGCTTGGGCCTAACCGGGGAGCTGTTTTTT.

The rearrangement uses TRBV10-2 and TRBJ2-1; D is possibly TRBD2 (5 bases). The germline gives CDR1 WSHSY, CDR2 SAAADI. Deletions cut 3 bases from V and 1 base from J, with 13 bases between. The CDR3 length is 16 residues. CDR3 in amino acids: CASSDLSRRSYNEQFF. CDR3 coding DNA: TGCGCCAGCAGTGATCTTTCTAGGAGGTCCTACAATGAGCAGTTCTTC.

This rearrangement joins TRBV7-6 to TRBJ2-7; unclear D gene. With 2 bases removed from V and 3 bases from J, the gap between germline ends came to 14 bases. From germline, CDR1 is SGHVS and CDR2 FNYEAQ. This CDR3 has 15 residues. In DNA, the CDR3 is TGTGCCAGCAGCTTACAACGGGCGGCTGGCTACGAGCAGTACTTC. It is translated as CASSLQRAAGYEQYF.

This chain links TRBV19 with TRBJ2-7; possibly TRBD1 for D (6 bases). This CDR3 comprises 14 residues. Germline CDR1 reads LNHDA; CDR2 reads SQIVND (reference sequence). The V end lost 3 bases, the J end lost 2 bases, and 11 bases lay between the germline ends. The CDR3, as DNA: TGTGCCAGTAGTATCCCGGGACAAACCTACGAGCAGTACTTC. Translated, it gives CASSIPGQTYEQYF.

V is TRBV19 and J is TRBJ1-1; 8 bases are shared with TRBD1. The V gene's germline CDR1 is LNHDA and CDR2 SQIVND (reference sequence). The CDR3 contains 16 residues. V lost 3 bases, J lost 3 bases, and 9 bases stayed unmatched. In nucleotides, the CDR3 is TGTGCCAGTAGTATCCCCTCCGCGACAGGGGACACTGAAGCTTTCTTT. Encoded protein: CASSIPSATGDTEAFF.

This sequence joins TRBV30 and TRBJ2-7; 8 bases match TRBD2. With V trimmed by 2 bases and J by 6 bases, 15 bases remained unmatched. Germline V gene lookup returns CDR1 GTSNPN and CDR2 SVGIG (reference sequence). There are 16 residues in the CDR3. The CDR3 spells CAWSPKAGATLLEQYF. The DNA of the CDR3 is TGTGCCTGGAGTCCAAAAGCGGGGGCAACCCTTCTCGAGCAGTACTTC.

The V and J genes are TRBV6-4 and TRBJ2-1; 11 bases are shared with TRBD2. V lost 0 bases to trimming and J lost 7 bases; unmatched junction nucleotides: 5. The CDR3 is 16 residues long. Germline lookup yields CDR1 MRHNA and CDR2 SNTAGT. The CDR3 sequence: CASSDSGLAVTNEQFF. Written as DNA, the CDR3 is TGTGCCAGCAGTGACTCGGGACTAGCGGTAACGAATGAGCAGTTCTTC.

The chain is built from TRBV11-2 and TRBJ2-1; no clear D. The CDR3 contains 20 residues. Germline V gene lookup returns CDR1 SGHAT and CDR2 FQNNGV. V dropped 0 bases and J dropped 1 base, with 22 bases sitting between them. The CDR3 spells CASSLDWEPNPRLSYNEQFF. The CDR3 DNA is TGTGCCAGCAGCTTAGACTGGGAACCCAACCCTCGCCTTTCCTACAATGAGCAGTTCTTC.